A single sample is the source of the 22 T cell receptor beta chains below, sequenced in a study of cytomegalovirus exposure and HLA in healthy donors. 13 Jbeta primers and 60 Vbeta primers were used for the PCR. Produced via immunoSEQ multiplex PCR; TCRdb's table is partial and in-frame only. The sample carries 130,000 or so clones, roughly 82% recorded once. Source material: PBMCs. These receptors were taken from a male donor in good health and CMV-seropositive.

This clone came up once. The chain carries TRBV18 and TRBJ2-2; the D is unclear. V was pared by 3 bases and J by 0 bases, with 11 bases between. Germline CDR1 KGHSH, CDR2 LQKENI. The CDR3 is 16 residues long. CDR3 in amino acids: CASSPEQPSNTGELFF. CDR3 DNA: TGTGCCAGCTCACCGGAACAGCCGTCGAACACCGGGGAGCTGTTTTTT.

The genes are TRBV2 and TRBJ2-7, with 13 bases lining up with TRBD2. The germline gives CDR1 SNHLY, CDR2 FYNNEI. The J segment lost 0 bases and the V segment lost 3 bases, leaving 2 bases of the junction unmatched. The CDR3 runs 16 residues. The CDR3 sequence: CASSETSGGLSYEQYF. DNA for the CDR3: TGTGCCAGCAGTGAGACTAGCGGGGGGCTCTCCTACGAGCAGTACTTC.

The V and J genes are TRBV6-5 and TRBJ1-6; D unresolved. Trimming removed 5 bases at V and 1 base at J, with 9 bases between. Germline-derived CDR1 and CDR2 are MNHEY and SVGAGI. The CDR3 has 15 residues. The CDR3: CASSPVSSYNSPLHF. CDR3 DNA sequence: TGTGCCAGCAGTCCAGTTTCTTCCTATAATTCACCCCTCCACTTT.

The genes are TRBV2 and TRBJ2-2; 9 nucleotides align to TRBD1. The germline V gene encodes CDR1 SNHLY and CDR2 FYNNEI. V shed 2 bases, J shed 3 bases, and the junction held 7 bases outside the gene matches. The CDR3 consists of 17 residues. The CDR3 region has the DNA TGTGCCAGCAGTGAACTTGGGGGACAGGGACACACCGGGGAGCTGTTTTTT. Encoded protein: CASSELGGQGHTGELFF.

This chain connects TRBV5-4 to TRBJ2-1, with 11 bases aligning to TRBD2. V dropped 3 bases and J dropped 2; count of bases not matched to a gene: 4. CDR1 and CDR2 from the germline V gene are SGHNT and YYREEE (reference sequence). The CDR3 sequence is 16 residues long. CDR3 bases: TGTGCCAGCAGCTCAGGGACTAGCGGACCCTACAATGAGCAGTTCTTC. As protein: CASSSGTSGPYNEQFF.

This clone was observed once. The gene calls are TRBV29-1 and TRBJ2-1; 9 bases are shared with TRBD2. V was pared by 2 bases and J by 6 bases, with 5 bases of the junction left unmatched. Germline assignment: CDR1 SQVTM and CDR2 ANQGSEA. The CDR3 has 14 amino acids. CDR3 nucleotide sequence: TGCAGCGTTGAAAGGCTAGCGGGAATCAATGAGCAGTTCTTC. Translated, it gives CSVERLAGINEQFF.

This chain joins TRBV6-5 and TRBJ2-3; 11 positions agree with TRBD2. The V and J ends lost 6 bases and 7 bases, in that order; junction bases with no gene match: 6. The length of the CDR3 is 14 residues. Germline CDR1 reads MNHEY; CDR2 reads SVGAGI. CDR3 nucleotide sequence: TGTGCCAGCAGCCTAGCGGGGGGCCGGCATACGCAGTATTTT. Translating gives CASSLAGGRHTQYF.

The chain employs TRBV18 and TRBJ1-1, with a weak D call TRBD1 (5 bases). The V gene lost 3 bases and the J gene lost 6 bases, with 11 bases spanning the gap. From germline, CDR1 is KGHSH and CDR2 LQKENI. CDR3 length: 13 amino acids. CDR3 nucleotide sequence: TGTGCCAGCTCACCCCAGGGTCTGGCTGAAGCTTTCTTT. This encodes CASSPQGLAEAFF.

The CDR3, as DNA: TGCGCCAGCAGCTTGGATTCAGGGTCCTACGAGCAGTACTTC. Amino acids: CASSLDSGSYEQYF. The chain uses TRBV5-1 and TRBJ2-7, with D possibly being TRBD1 (5 bases). This CDR3 is 14 amino acids long. Germline lookup yields CDR1 SGHRS and CDR2 YFSETQ. V lost 0 bases and J 1 base, leaving 8 bases between the germline ends.

The chain couples TRBV6-4 to TRBJ2-1; D gene uncertain. CDR3 size: 15 residues. Germline CDR1 is MRHNA and CDR2 is SNTAGT. Trimming left V 2 bases short and J 4 bases short, with 12 bases between. CDR3 protein: CASSDEAVPYNEQFF. The CDR3 nucleotides are TGTGCCAGCAGTGACGAGGCAGTTCCGTACAATGAGCAGTTCTTC.

This clone was observed a single time. This chain uses TRBV6-6 with TRBJ2-7, with 9 bases aligning to TRBD2. Losses at the gene ends were 7 bases for V and 0 bases for J; bases not matched to a gene: 10. The CDR3 has 16 residues. Germline CDR1 is MNHNY and CDR2 is SVGAGI (reference sequence). The CDR3 is CASTRKGLALSYEQYF. The CDR3 nucleotides are TGTGCCAGCACCCGAAAGGGACTAGCCCTCTCCTACGAGCAGTACTTC.

V and J are TRBV28 and TRBJ2-7; D not resolved. Between the trimmed V and J ends, which lost 5 bases and 1 base, there was a span of 12 bases. From germline, CDR1 is MDHEN and CDR2 SYDVKM. The CDR3 consists of 14 residues. CDR3 DNA: TGTGCCAGCAGTCGACCCGGGTTATCCTACGAGCAGTACTTC. Encoded protein: CASSRPGLSYEQYF. The whole variable domain, remainder taken from reference TRBV28 and TRBJ2-7, is DVKVTQSSRYLVKRTGEKVFLECVQDMDHENMFWYRQDPGLGLRLIYFSYDVKMKEKGDIPEGYSVSREKKERFSLILESASTNQTSMYLCASSRPGLSYEQYFGPGTRLTVT.

This clone was found once. Its ends do not fully match the called genes, so a read error is possible. V and J are TRBV18 and TRBJ2-6; the match to TRBD1 covers 7 bases. The CDR3 loop spans 17 amino acids. CDR1 KGHSH and CDR2 LQKENI come from the germline V gene. The CDR3 region is CASSPGQGDSGANGLTF. The CDR3 DNA reads TGTGCCAGCTCACCAGGGCAGGGGGATTCCGGGGCCAACGGCCTGACTTTC.

The rearrangement uses TRBV19 and TRBJ1-1, with 8 positions matching TRBD1. The CDR3 contains 14 residues. Germline trimming cut 7 bases from V and 10 bases from J; bases unmatched to any gene: 14. The germline CDR1 and CDR2 sequences are LNHDA and SQIVND (reference sequence). The CDR3 spells CASTRLTGERRAFF. CDR3 bases: TGTGCCAGTACCCGATTGACAGGGGAGCGGAGAGCTTTCTTT.

This chain links TRBV28 with TRBJ2-1; tentative D call: TRBD2 (5 bases). This CDR3 has 15 amino acids. The V gene's germline CDR1 is MDHEN and CDR2 SYDVKM. V gave up 6 bases and J gave up 3 bases, with 15 bases separating them. The CDR3 DNA follows: TGTGCCAGCAGCCGGGGTACTCCACGCTACAATGAGCAGTTCTTC. Encoded protein: CASSRGTPRYNEQFF.

This chain joins TRBV5-6 and TRBJ2-1; D gene uncertain. The CDR3 loop spans 14 amino acids. The germline CDR1 and CDR2 sequences are SGHDT and YYEEEE. V was clipped by 4 bases and J by 3 bases, with 11 bases between them. CDR3: CASSQTHNYNEQFF. In nucleotides, the CDR3 is TGTGCCAGCAGCCAAACACACAACTACAATGAGCAGTTCTTC.

CDR3 nucleotide sequence: TGTGCCAGCAGCTTGGCTAGCGGCACAGATACGCAGTATTTT. This encodes CASSLASGTDTQYF. The chain is built from TRBV5-4 and TRBJ2-3; a weak D match, TRBD2 (6 bases). From germline, CDR1 is SGHNT and CDR2 YYREEE (reference sequence). This CDR3 is built from 14 residues. Trimming pared 0 bases from V and 1 base from J, leaving 6 bases between.

This clone was found once. The J gene is TRBJ2-3, the V gene TRBV27; 16 bases agree with TRBD2. Germline CDR1 and CDR2: MNHEY and SMNVEV (reference sequence). This CDR3 is built from 18 residues. J gave up 6 bases and V 3 bases, and 9 bases lay outside the gene matches. This CDR3 reads CASSFLGLAGGPSDTQYF. For the CDR3, the DNA is TGTGCCAGCAGTTTCCTGGGACTAGCGGGAGGGCCGTCGGATACGCAGTATTTT.

The chain couples TRBV4-2 to TRBJ1-6; D not certain. CDR1 is LGHNA and CDR2 is YNFKEQ in the germline V gene. V was pared by 4 bases and J by 4 bases, with 14 bases between. This CDR3 comprises 16 residues. DNA of the CDR3: TGTGCCAGCAGCCCAGGTCCGACCCATTATAATTCACCCCTCCACTTT. Encoded protein: CASSPGPTHYNSPLHF.

This clone was observed a few times. The chain recombines TRBV7-9 with TRBJ2-3, with a tentative D call TRBD1 (6 bases). CDR3 length: 16 residues. Germline CDR1 is SEHNR and CDR2 is FQNEAQ (reference sequence). V lost 5 bases to trimming and J lost 4 bases, with 19 bases between them. CDR3 loop: CASSPQQGLIADTQYF. The CDR3 region has the DNA TGTGCCAGCAGCCCCCAACAGGGTTTGATCGCAGATACGCAGTATTTT.

The CDR3 region is CASSRYGTGAYEQYF. In DNA, the CDR3 is TGTGCCAGCAGTCGATACGGGACAGGCGCCTACGAGCAGTACTTC. The chain links TRBV28 to TRBJ2-5; 8 bases map to TRBD1. The end of the DNA is better explained by TRBJ2-7, so the J call may be wrong. The length of the CDR3 is 15 residues. Germline V lookup: CDR1 MDHEN, CDR2 SYDVKM.

The chain links TRBV28 to TRBJ1-5, with D perhaps matching TRBD1 (5 bases). Trimming shortened V by 5 bases and J by 9 bases, and 8 bases separated the two germline ends. The CDR3 is 11 amino acids. In germline, CDR1 is MDHEN, CDR2 SYDVKM. The CDR3 region has the DNA TGTGCCAGCAGTCTGGGACTGCCCCAGCATTTT. Its protein product is CASSLGLPQHF.